The rows below give T cell receptor beta chains drawn from one sample of a study of cytomegalovirus exposure and HLA in healthy donors. Sequencing used immunoSEQ multiplex PCR; TCRdb keeps in-frame clones, though not all of them. The sample yields fewer than 200,000 clones, roughly 80% seen once. Specimen: PBMCs. These TCRs come from a girl aged 5-17 years in good health and CMV-seropositive. Both conserved end residues are part of each CDR3. D genes are given only for firm matches. The listing skips clone size in some rows; elsewhere it reads once, few, many or a size class.

-	TRBV20-1	TRBJ1-5	-	TGCAGTGCTAGATCGAATCAGCCCCAGCATTTT	CSARSNQPQHF
-	TRBV28	TRBJ2-7	TRBD1	TGTGCCAGCAGTTTTACCGGGACAGGGACCTACGAGCAGTACTTC	CASSFTGTGTYEQYF
-	TRBV7-9	TRBJ1-5	-	TGTGCCAGCAGCTTAGGATCGGGGTATCAGCCCCAGCATTTT	CASSLGSGYQPQHF
-	TRBV9	TRBJ2-5	TRBD2	TGTGCCAGCAGCCCACGACTAGCGGGGGGCCAAGAGACCCAGTACTTC	CASSPRLAGGQETQYF
-	TRBV12-5	TRBJ1-1	-	TGTGCTAGTGGTTCAGGCCTCGGGGGTCACACTGAAGCTTTCTTT	CASGSGLGGHTEAFF
-	TRBV29-1	TRBJ1-4	-	TGCAGCGTTGGGGGGCTGCCTAATGAAAAACTGTTTTTT	CSVGGLPNEKLFF
once	TRBV2	TRBJ1-2	-	TGTGCCAGCAGCCGGGGGAACTATGGCTACACCTTC	CASSRGNYGYTF
-	TRBV4-1	TRBJ2-2	TRBD1	TGCGCCAGCAGAGAGACAGGGGGAGTCGGGGAGCTGTTTTTT	CASRETGGVGELFF
-	TRBV28	TRBJ1-5	-	TGTGCCAGCAGCTGGACAGTCAATCAGCCCCAGCATTTT	CASSWTVNQPQHF
-	TRBV2	TRBJ2-2	-	TGTGCCAGCAGAGGACAGGAGGGCACCGGGGAGCTGTTTTTT	CASRGQEGTGELFF
once	TRBV5-1	TRBJ1-1	-	TGCGCCAGCAGCCAGTCACCGGGACAGAACACTGAAGCTTTCTTT	CASSQSPGQNTEAFF
-	TRBV28	TRBJ2-7	TRBD1	TGTGCCAGCAGTCCGCGGACAGGGGGCGTCGAGCAGTACTTC	CASSPRTGGVEQYF
-	TRBV27	TRBJ1-3	-	TGTGCCAGCAGTTTACACCGCTTTCAGACAGTCTCTGGAAACACCATATATTTT	CASSLHRFQTVSGNTIYF
-	TRBV28	TRBJ1-2	TRBD1	TGTGCCAGCAGTTTCGGGACAGGGCTCTATGGCTACACCTTC	CASSFGTGLYGYTF
-	TRBV14	TRBJ2-3	-	TGTGCCAGCAGCCCGCCATCCGACACGCGCACGGATACGCAGTATTTT	CASSPPSDTRTDTQYF
-	TRBV15	TRBJ2-1	TRBD2	TGTGCCACCAGCTCCCCCATGGGCGGGAGGGCCACATACAATGAGCAGTTCTTC	CATSSPMGGRATYNEQFF
once	TRBV6-1	TRBJ2-5	TRBD2	TGTGCCAGTCGACTAGCAGATAAAGAGACCCAGTACTTC	CASRLADKETQYF
-	TRBV7-8	TRBJ1-3	-	TGTGCCAGCAGTCGCGAACCCCACAGGTACTCTGGAAACACCATATATTTT	CASSREPHRYSGNTIYF
-	TRBV4-1	TRBJ2-1	-	TGCGCCAGCAGCCGAGCACTACCGAACAATGAGCAGTTCTTC	CASSRALPNNEQFF
-	TRBV6-1	TRBJ2-7	-	TGTGCCAGCAGAGCACAGTCCTACGAGCAGTACTTC	CASRAQSYEQYF
-	TRBV5-1	TRBJ2-1	-	TGCGCCAGCAGCCGAGGTGAAGAAGGGGATGAGCAGTTCTTC	CASSRGEEGDEQFF
-	TRBV6-5	TRBJ2-2	TRBD2	TGTGCCAGCAGTTATGCGGGGGAGGACACCGGGGAGCTGTTTTTT	CASSYAGEDTGELFF
-	TRBV28	TRBJ2-5	-	TGTGCCAGCAGTTTGCAGGGGACCCAGTACTTC	CASSLQGTQYF
-	TRBV6-6	TRBJ2-3	TRBD2	TGTGCCGGTAAAGCGGGAGCCACAGATACGCAGTATTTT	CAGKAGATDTQYF
-	TRBV5-5	TRBJ2-7	-	TGTGCCAGCAGCTTGGCTGGCCCAGGGACTTACGAGCAGTACTTC	CASSLAGPGTYEQYF
once	TRBV27	TRBJ2-5	TRBD1	TGTGCCAGCAGTTCTCCAGGACAGGGGAGGCGAGAGACCCAGTACTTC	CASSSPGQGRRETQYF
-	TRBV7-9	TRBJ2-5	-	TGTGCCAGCAGCTTAGCGGGAGGAGAGACCCAGTACTTC	CASSLAGGETQYF
-	TRBV7-2	TRBJ2-7	-	TGTGCCAGCAGCGCCGCGGGGTCGGGCGAGCAGTACTTC	CASSAAGSGEQYF
-	TRBV2	TRBJ2-3	-	TGTGCCACCTCCGGGTCGGGGTCTAGTACGCAGTATTTT	CATSGSGSSTQYF
-	TRBV10-3	TRBJ2-5	TRBD2	TGTGCCATCAGTGGGAGCGGGGGGACCCCCCGGACCCAGTACTTC	CAISGSGGTPRTQYF
-	TRBV6-5	TRBJ2-7	-	TGTGCCAGCAGTTACTCAAGGGTCGGGAACGAGCAGTACTTC	CASSYSRVGNEQYF
-	TRBV7-2	TRBJ2-7	-	TGTGCCAGCAGGTCCACAGGGGGGGTGGGCGAGCAGTACTTC	CASRSTGGVGEQYF
-	TRBV10-3	TRBJ2-6	-	TGTGCCACCGGTCCTGGGGCCAACGTCCTGACTTTC	CATGPGANVLTF
-	TRBV5-8	TRBJ1-5	-	TGTGCCAGCAGCCTGCCAGGGGAAGGCGGCAATCAGCCCCAGCATTTT	CASSLPGEGGNQPQHF
-	TRBV5-1	TRBJ2-5	TRBD2	TGCGCCAGCAGCTTGGGACTAGCGGGGCAAGAGACCCAGTACTTC	CASSLGLAGQETQYF
-	TRBV5-4	TRBJ2-3	TRBD2	TGTGCCAGCAGCGGAACAGCTACTAGCGGGGGCACAGATACGCAGTATTTT	CASSGTATSGGTDTQYF
-	TRBV7-3	TRBJ2-3	-	TGTGCCAGCAGCTTAGAGAGCACAGATACGCAGTATTTT	CASSLESTDTQYF
-	TRBV30	TRBJ1-4	TRBD1	TGTGCCTGGAGTCCTAAGGACAGGATGGCAACTAATGAAAAACTGTTTTTT	CAWSPKDRMATNEKLFF
-	TRBV27	TRBJ2-7	TRBD2	TGTGCCAGCAGTTTTAGCGGGGCTTACTACGAGCAGTACTTC	CASSFSGAYYEQYF
-	TRBV4-2	TRBJ1-2	-	TGTGCCAGCAGCCCGACTACAGCCGTAGGAGGCTACACCTTC	CASSPTTAVGGYTF